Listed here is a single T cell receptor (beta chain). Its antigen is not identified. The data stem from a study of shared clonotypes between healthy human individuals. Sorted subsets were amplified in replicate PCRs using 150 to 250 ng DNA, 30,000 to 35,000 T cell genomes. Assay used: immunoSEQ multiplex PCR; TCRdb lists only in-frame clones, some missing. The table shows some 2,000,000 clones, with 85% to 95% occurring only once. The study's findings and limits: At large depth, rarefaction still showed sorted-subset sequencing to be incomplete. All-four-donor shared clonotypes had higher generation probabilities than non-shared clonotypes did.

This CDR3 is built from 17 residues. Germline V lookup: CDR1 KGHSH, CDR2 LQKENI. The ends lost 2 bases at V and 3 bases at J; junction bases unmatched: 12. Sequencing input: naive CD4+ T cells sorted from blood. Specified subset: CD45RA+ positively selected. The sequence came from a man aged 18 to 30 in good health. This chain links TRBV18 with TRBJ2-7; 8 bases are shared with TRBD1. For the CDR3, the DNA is TGTGCCAGCTCACCAAATAATGTCGCAGGGGGCCACTACGAGCAGTACTTC. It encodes CASSPNNVAGGHYEQYF.